These T cell receptor beta chains were read from a single sample in a study of blood T cells in healthy people across ages. TCRdb itself ran the 5' RACE reads through MiXCR, one entry per CDR3 protein. The sample lists some 1,500,000 distinct CDR3 sequences, less than 45% occurring once. Input material: blood. The receptors were sampled from a woman between 18 and 30 years old in good health. CDR3s include the opening cysteine and the closing phenylalanine or tryptophan. D genes are given only for firm matches. Only some rows state a clone size, as once, few, many or a class for expanded clones.

CDR3aa: CASSLDGQTMTGNTIYF; CDR3nt: TGTGCCAGCAGCTTAGATGGCCAGACCATGACTGGAAACACCATATATTTT; j_gene: TRBJ1-3; v_gene: TRBV11-2; d_gene: -; abundance: -
CDR3aa: CASRLSGASRTYEQYF; CDR3nt: TGTGCCAGCAGGTTGTCCGGGGCATCAAGGACCTACGAGCAGTACTTC; j_gene: TRBJ2-7; v_gene: TRBV11-2; d_gene: -; abundance: -
CDR3aa: CASRQTGANVLTF; CDR3nt: TGTGCCAGCCGACAGACTGGGGCCAACGTCCTGACTTTC; j_gene: TRBJ2-6; v_gene: TRBV7-2; d_gene: -; abundance: -
CDR3aa: CASSRGGSGMGEQFF; CDR3nt: TGTGCCAGCAGCCGCGGGGGTAGCGGGATGGGTGAGCAGTTCTTC; j_gene: TRBJ2-1; v_gene: TRBV7-2; d_gene: TRBD2; abundance: few
CDR3aa: CASSLGGWSDTQYF; CDR3nt: TGCGCCAGCAGCCTAGGAGGCTGGTCAGATACGCAGTATTTT; j_gene: TRBJ2-3; v_gene: TRBV4-3; d_gene: -; abundance: -
CDR3aa: CASSAGGSYYSPLHF; CDR3nt: TGTGCCAGCAGCGCCGGGGGATCTTATTATTCACCCCTCCACTTT; j_gene: TRBJ1-6; v_gene: TRBV7-8; d_gene: -; abundance: few
CDR3aa: CASSTPERGQPALFF; CDR3nt: TGTGCCAGCAGCACTCCCGAGCGGGGACAGCCAGCGCTGTTCTTC; j_gene: TRBJ2-1; v_gene: TRBV21-1; d_gene: -; abundance: -
CDR3aa: CASSLTPTVTNEKLFF; CDR3nt: TGCGCCAGCAGCCTTACCCCGACGGTTACTAATGAAAAACTGTTTTTT; j_gene: TRBJ1-4; v_gene: TRBV4-1; d_gene: -; abundance: -
CDR3aa: CSVELTDSNGYTF; CDR3nt: TGCAGCGTTGAATTGACAGATAGTAATGGCTACACCTTC; j_gene: TRBJ1-2; v_gene: TRBV29-1; d_gene: -; abundance: few
CDR3aa: CSVGGLNTDTQYF; CDR3nt: TGCAGCGTTGGTGGACTTAACACAGATACGCAGTATTTT; j_gene: TRBJ2-3; v_gene: TRBV29-1; d_gene: -; abundance: -
CDR3aa: CSLGHLYNEQFF; CDR3nt: TGCAGCCTCGGACACCTGTACAATGAGCAGTTCTTC; j_gene: TRBJ2-1; v_gene: TRBV29-1; d_gene: -; abundance: few
CDR3aa: CASSPVGKNIQYF; CDR3nt: TGTGCCAGCAGCCCAGTAGGCAAAAACATTCAGTACTTC; j_gene: TRBJ2-4; v_gene: TRBV7-9; d_gene: -; abundance: -
CDR3aa: CATKGEREAFF; CDR3nt: TGTGCCACCAAGGGGGAAAGGGAAGCTTTCTTT; j_gene: TRBJ1-1; v_gene: TRBV24-1; d_gene: -; abundance: -
CDR3aa: CSAAGTRDTTDTQYF; CDR3nt: TGCAGTGCTGCCGGGACTAGAGACACCACAGATACGCAGTATTTT; j_gene: TRBJ2-3; v_gene: TRBV20-1; d_gene: TRBD2; abundance: -
CDR3aa: CASSRPGTGGGEAFF; CDR3nt: TGTGCCAGCAGCCGTCCCGGGACAGGGGGCGGTGAAGCTTTCTTT; j_gene: TRBJ1-1; v_gene: TRBV27; d_gene: TRBD1; abundance: -
CDR3aa: CASSLDSGYYNEQFF; CDR3nt: TGTGCCAGCAGCTTAGATAGCGGCTACTACAATGAGCAGTTCTTC; j_gene: TRBJ2-1; v_gene: TRBV7-9; d_gene: -; abundance: few
CDR3aa: CASSLDGGGSDTQYF; CDR3nt: TGCGCCAGCAGCTTGGACGGGGGCGGGTCAGATACGCAGTATTTT; j_gene: TRBJ2-3; v_gene: TRBV5-1; d_gene: -; abundance: -